The clone carrying this T cell receptor (beta chain) was seen repeatedly, ten times or more. Its antigen remains unidentified. The V gene end was trimmed by 6 bases and the J gene end by 7 bases; junction bases not matched to a gene: 9. Per germline, CDR1 SNHLY and CDR2 FYNNEI. The CDR3 runs to 15 residues. Via MiXCR, TCRdb re-called the multiplex PCR reads, giving one row per CDR3 protein. The sample contains about 220,000 distinct CDR3 sequences, under 40% of which appear only once. Breast cancer patients provided tissue from their axillary draining lymph nodes. The data were taken from a study of breast tumors, draining lymph nodes, adjacent tissues. Study findings and constraints: Luminal-like breast cancer showed significantly greater tumor-nontumor repertoire similarity than basal-like breast cancer did. Tumor T cell lymph node origin was a supported hypothesis, not proven. Tumors had less TCR diversity than lymph nodes, more than nontumor tissue. Most tumor T cells seemingly derive from lymph node, then expand in tumor.

This sequence originates from a female donor with breast cancer. Some clones in this sample may be carry-over from other donors' samples. The V call is TRBV2, the J call TRBJ2-7; 13 positions match TRBD2. Sequencing was done on a sample of axillary lymph node tissue. CDR3 coding DNA: TGTGCCAGCAGGTGGACTAGCGGGGGACCGAGGGAGCAGTACTTC. Protein product: CASRWTSGGPREQYF.